This T cell receptor (beta chain) is from a study of shared clonotypes between healthy human individuals. Researchers divided each subset's genomic DNA evenly across several immunoSEQ plates. TCRdb's copy holds only in-frame clones and misses some; the assay was immunoSEQ multiplex PCR. This table has approximately 440,000 clones, around 77% appearing once. Source material: PBMCs. This clonotype was obtained from a woman between 40 and 50 years old in good health. Some clones in this sample may be carry-over from other donors' samples.

The CDR3 DNA follows: TGTGCCACCAGCAGAGATAAAAATCCAGGGGTCAATGGCTACACCTTC. Its translation is CATSRDKNPGVNGYTF. The rearrangement joins TRBV15 to TRBJ1-2, with D perhaps matching TRBD1 (6 bases). V lost 0 bases and J 6 bases, leaving 17 bases between the germline ends. The CDR3 sequence is 16 residues long. In germline, CDR1 is LNHNV, CDR2 YYDKDF (reference sequence).